This passage covers 13 T cell receptor beta chains from one sample sequenced in a study of blood T cell repertoires in COVID-19. The repertoire was sequenced with immunoSEQ multiplex PCR; TCRdb's copy has only in-frame clones and lacks some. The top ten hold approximately 9% of the sample, which has some 210,000 clones, around 86% seen once. The sample consisted of PBMCs or T cells enriched from blood (not recorded which). Receptors were obtained from a woman in her 50s with acute COVID-19.

The CDR3 nucleotides read TGTGCCAGTACAGGGGCACAAAATCAGCCCCAGCATTTT. This sequence encodes CASTGAQNQPQHF. This sequence joins TRBV19 and TRBJ1-5, with D perhaps matching TRBD1 (6 bases). CDR1 and CDR2 from the germline V gene are LNHDA and SQIVND (reference sequence). Trimming left V 7 bases short and J 4 bases short, with 11 bases between. CDR3 size: 13 residues.

The chain is built from TRBV6-6 and TRBJ2-5, with 10 bases fitting TRBD2. Losses at the gene ends were 6 bases for V and 5 bases for J; bases not matched to a gene: 15. CDR3 length equals 17 residues. Per germline, CDR1 MNHNY and CDR2 SVGAGI (reference sequence). CDR3 sequence (DNA): TGTGCCAGCAGGCGAGGACTAGCGGTAGTTTCGGGGGAGACCCAGTACTTC. Its translation: CASRRGLAVVSGETQYF.

CDR3 bases: TGTGCCTGGAGTTTTACGGGGAATTCACCCCTCCACTTT. Its translation: CAWSFTGNSPLHF. V usage is TRBV30 and J usage is TRBJ1-6; no clear D. Trimming shortened V by 2 bases and J by 7 bases, and 9 bases separated the two germline ends. Germline assignment: CDR1 GTSNPN and CDR2 SVGIG (reference sequence). The CDR3 sequence is 13 residues long.

The V call is TRBV2, the J call TRBJ2-7; tentative D call: TRBD1 (6 bases). The V end was cut by 1 base, the J end by 7 bases, with 17 bases between. Germline V gives CDR1 SNHLY, CDR2 FYNNEI. The CDR3 is 15 residues long. The CDR3 DNA follows: TGTGCCAGCAGTGAAGAGAGGGGGTCAGGGGAAGAGCAGTACTTC. It translates to CASSEERGSGEEQYF.

V is TRBV5-1 and J is TRBJ2-7, with 12 positions matching TRBD2. V shed 0 bases, J shed 7 bases, and the junction held 8 bases outside the gene matches. The CDR3 totals 16 residues. Looked up from germline, CDR1 is SGHRS and CDR2 is YFSETQ. In DNA, the CDR3 is TGCGCCAGCAGCTTGGCTAGCGGGAGGGGGTTATGGGAGCAGTACTTC. Translated, it gives CASSLASGRGLWEQYF. Supplemented by reference TRBV5-1 and TRBJ2-7, the full variable domain reads KAGVTQTPRYLIKTRGQQVTLSCSPISGHRSVSWYQQTPGQGLQFLFEYFSETQRNKGNFPGRFSGRQFSNSRSEMNVSTLELGDSALYLCASSLASGRGLWEQYFGPGTRLTVT.

This chain uses TRBV6-5 with TRBJ1-6; perhaps TRBD1 as D (5 bases). Deletions cut 0 bases from V and 8 bases from J, with 11 bases between. The CDR3 consists of 15 residues. Germline V lookup: CDR1 MNHEY, CDR2 SVGAGI. Here the CDR3 reads CASSYSFGGDSPLHF. In DNA form, the CDR3 reads TGTGCCAGCAGTTACTCATTCGGGGGAGATTCACCCCTCCACTTT.

The J gene is TRBJ1-4, the V gene TRBV5-6; D is perhaps TRBD1 (5 bases). There are 16 residues in the CDR3. The ends were cut back, 5 bases at V and 4 bases at J, with 18 bases in the middle. CDR1 is SGHDT, CDR2 YYEEEE, per germline. CDR3 nucleotide sequence: TGTGCCAGCAGTTTGAAGGGCCAGGGCAATAATGAAAAACTGTTTTTT. Its translation: CASSLKGQGNNEKLFF.

The CDR3: CASGLVPRGGETDTQYF. The CDR3 bases are TGTGCTAGTGGTTTGGTCCCGCGCGGGGGAGAGACAGATACGCAGTATTTT. The V and J genes are TRBV12-5 and TRBJ2-3, with 7 bases fitting TRBD2. V was pared by 0 bases and J by 3 bases, with 9 bases of the junction left unmatched. The CDR3 sequence is 17 residues long. CDR1 and CDR2 (germline): LGHNT, FRNRAP.

The chain is built from TRBV28 and TRBJ2-3; 9 bases fit TRBD2. V trimming: 6 bases; J trimming: 5 bases; junction bases outside the gene matches: 9. Per germline, CDR1 MDHEN and CDR2 SYDVKM. The CDR3 runs 15 residues. CDR3 loop: CASSRSSGKKDTQYF. Here the CDR3 DNA reads TGTGCCAGCAGCCGATCTAGCGGGAAGAAAGATACGCAGTATTTT.

This clone was recorded a few times. V and J are TRBV12-5 and TRBJ2-1; 10 nucleotides match TRBD1. The germline gives CDR1 LGHNT, CDR2 FRNRAP. This CDR3 is 17 amino acids long. With 2 bases clipped from V and 6 bases from J, the junction kept 10 bases outside the gene matches. CDR3 sequence: CASGLTNAGTGANEQFF. The CDR3 bases are TGTGCTAGTGGTTTGACCAACGCCGGGACAGGGGCCAATGAGCAGTTCTTC.

The chain recombines TRBV5-1 with TRBJ1-2; D gene ambiguous. Germline assignment: CDR1 SGHRS and CDR2 YFSETQ. V was trimmed by 1 base and J by 0 bases, leaving 10 bases between them. The CDR3 runs to 15 residues. The CDR3 bases are TGCGCCAGCAGCTTGACCACAGCCACTAACTATGGCTACACCTTC. It translates to CASSLTTATNYGYTF. Full variable domain (missing parts from reference TRBV5-1 and TRBJ1-2): KAGVTQTPRYLIKTRGQQVTLSCSPISGHRSVSWYQQTPGQGLQFLFEYFSETQRNKGNFPGRFSGRQFSNSRSEMNVSTLELGDSALYLCASSLTTATNYGYTFGSGTRLTVV.

V is TRBV12-3 or TRBV12-4 and J is TRBJ1-5, with 7 positions matching TRBD1. CDR3 length: 13 residues. Trimming at V came to 6 bases and at J to 2 bases, leaving 1 base not matched to a gene. CDR3 DNA: TGTGCCAGCAGGGGGACAGGCAATCAGCCCCAGCATTTT. It is translated as CASRGTGNQPQHF.

The genes are TRBV10-3 and TRBJ2-7; 7 bases are shared with TRBD2. Germline V CDR1 and CDR2: ENHRY, SYGVKD. The CDR3 has 12 residues. Trimming cost V 4 bases and J 6 bases; bases outside gene matches: 3. DNA of the CDR3: TGTGCCATCAGTGGGACTAGTATCGAGCAGTACTTC. Amino acid sequence: CAISGTSIEQYF.